The 9 T cell receptor beta chains in this list originate from one sample, sequenced in a study of cytomegalovirus exposure and HLA in healthy donors. Both 60 Vbeta primers and 13 Jbeta primers went into the PCR. Only in-frame clones appear in the TCRdb table, and some are missing; sequencing was by immunoSEQ multiplex PCR. This listing includes around 190,000 clones. The material sequenced was PBMCs. The receptors originated from a young woman in good health and CMV-seropositive.

The chain combines TRBV2 with TRBJ2-5; perhaps TRBD2 as D (5 bases). Trimming left V 9 bases short and J 1 base short, with 12 bases between. Germline V gives CDR1 SNHLY, CDR2 FYNNEI. The CDR3 totals 13 residues. CDR3 coding DNA: TGTGCCAGTGAGAGGGCAGTCCAAGAGACCCAGTACTTC. Translating gives CASERAVQETQYF.

The rearrangement links TRBV9 to TRBJ1-3; D ambiguous. The length of the CDR3 is 14 residues. Germline V lookup: CDR1 SGDLS, CDR2 YYNGEE. The ends were cut back, 0 bases at V and 4 bases at J, with 8 bases in the middle. The CDR3 loop is CASSVDHQGNTIYF. CDR3 in DNA: TGTGCCAGCAGCGTAGACCACCAGGGAAACACCATATATTTT. Full variable domain (outside the CDR3, taken from reference TRBV9 and TRBJ1-3): DSGVTQTPKHLITATGQRVTLRCSPRSGDLSVYWYQQSLDQGLQFLIQYYNGEERAKGNILERFSAQQFPDLHSELNLSSLELGDSALYFCASSVDHQGNTIYFGEGSWLTVV.

V and J are TRBV6-5 and TRBJ1-4, with 10 positions matching TRBD1. The germline V gene encodes CDR1 MNHEY and CDR2 SVGAGI. The CDR3 totals 14 residues. Trimming removed 6 bases from V and 5 bases from J; junction bases left unmatched: 3. CDR3 sequence reads: CASRLDRGNEKLFF. As DNA, the CDR3 is TGTGCCAGCAGATTGGACAGGGGGAATGAAAAACTGTTTTTT.

In DNA form, the CDR3 reads TGTGCCAGCACCCCGACAGGGGCTTCCTACGAGCAGTACTTC. Its translation: CASTPTGASYEQYF. The chain employs TRBV6-1 and TRBJ2-7; TRBD1 matches 8 bases. Germline V gene data show CDR1 as MNHNS and CDR2 as SASEGT. V lost 7 bases, J lost 1 base, and 6 bases stayed unmatched. The CDR3 runs to 14 residues.

CDR3 protein: CASSVGGTGEQYF. CDR3 nucleotide sequence: TGTGCCAGCAGCGTAGGTGGGACTGGCGAGCAGTACTTC. This chain connects TRBV9 to TRBJ2-7, with D maybe TRBD2 (6 bases). Trimming pared 0 bases from V and 6 bases from J, leaving 10 bases between. CDR1 and CDR2 (germline): SGDLS, YYNGEE. CDR3 size: 13 residues. Full variable domain (outside the CDR3, taken from reference TRBV9 and TRBJ2-7): DSGVTQTPKHLITATGQRVTLRCSPRSGDLSVYWYQQSLDQGLQFLIQYYNGEERAKGNILERFSAQQFPDLHSELNLSSLELGDSALYFCASSVGGTGEQYFGPGTRLTVT.

This chain links TRBV5-1 with TRBJ2-7; D may be TRBD1 (5 bases). CDR3 length equals 16 residues. From germline, CDR1 is SGHRS and CDR2 YFSETQ. The germline V and J ends were trimmed by 0 bases and 2 bases, with 15 bases remaining between them. The CDR3 sequence: CASSLVSFGATYEQYF. DNA of the CDR3: TGCGCCAGCAGCTTGGTCTCGTTTGGGGCTACCTACGAGCAGTACTTC.

The chain is built from TRBV15 and TRBJ2-5; TRBD1 matches 10 bases. Germline CDR1 reads LNHNV; CDR2 reads YYDKDF (reference sequence). CDR3 length equals 18 residues. V lost 6 bases to trimming and J lost 4 bases; unmatched junction nucleotides: 17. The chain's CDR3 is CATRRTGGPVVVRETQYF. In nucleotides, the CDR3 is TGTGCCACCAGAAGGACAGGGGGGCCCGTAGTGGTGCGAGAGACCCAGTACTTC. The full variable domain, with the rest looked up from reference TRBV15 and TRBJ2-5, is DAMVIQNPRYQVTQFGKPVTLSCSQTLNHNVMYWYQQKSSQAPKLLFHYYDKDFNNEADTPDNFQSRRPNTSFCFLDIRSPGLGDTAMYLCATRRTGGPVVVRETQYFGPGTRLLVL.

V usage is TRBV7-9 and J usage is TRBJ1-3; no definite D call. V was trimmed by 5 bases and J by 0 bases, leaving 14 bases between them. CDR1 and CDR2 from the germline V gene are SEHNR and FQNEAQ (reference sequence). This CDR3 contains 16 residues. CDR3 bases: TGTGCCAGCAGCCCGGTCGACCGGAGCTCTGGAAACACCATATATTTT. Translated, it gives CASSPVDRSSGNTIYF.

The chain employs TRBV7-6 and TRBJ2-7, with TRBD1 as a possible D gene (6 bases). CDR3 length equals 14 residues. Germline V CDR1 and CDR2: SGHVS, FNYEAQ. The V end was cut by 0 bases, the J end by 3 bases, with 9 bases between. The DNA for the CDR3 is TGTGCCAGCAGCTTAGCTCTAGGGGGCTACGAGCAGTACTTC. The encoded protein is CASSLALGGYEQYF.